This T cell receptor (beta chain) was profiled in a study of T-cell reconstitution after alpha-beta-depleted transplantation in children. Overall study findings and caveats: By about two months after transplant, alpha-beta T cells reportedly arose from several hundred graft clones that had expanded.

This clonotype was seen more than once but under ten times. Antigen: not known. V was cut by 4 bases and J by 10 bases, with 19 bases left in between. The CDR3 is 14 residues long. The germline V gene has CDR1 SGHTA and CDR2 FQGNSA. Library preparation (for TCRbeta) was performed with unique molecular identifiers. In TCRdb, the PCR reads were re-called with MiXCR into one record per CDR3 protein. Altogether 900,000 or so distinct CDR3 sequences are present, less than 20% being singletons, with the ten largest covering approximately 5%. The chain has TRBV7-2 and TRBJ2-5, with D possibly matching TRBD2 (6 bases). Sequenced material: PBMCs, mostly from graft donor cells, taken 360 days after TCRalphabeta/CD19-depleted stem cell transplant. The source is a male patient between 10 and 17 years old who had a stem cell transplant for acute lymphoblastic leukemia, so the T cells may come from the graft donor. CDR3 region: CASSSVGRREGQYF. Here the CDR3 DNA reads TGTGCCAGCAGCTCCGTCGGGAGAAGAGAAGGCCAGTACTTC. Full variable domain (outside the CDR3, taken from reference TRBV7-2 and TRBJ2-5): GAGVSQSPSNKVTEKGKDVELRCDPISGHTALYWYRQSLGQGLEFLIYFQGNSAPDKSGLPSDRFSAERTGGSVSTLTIQRTQQEDSAVYLCASSSVGRREGQYFGPGTRLLVL.